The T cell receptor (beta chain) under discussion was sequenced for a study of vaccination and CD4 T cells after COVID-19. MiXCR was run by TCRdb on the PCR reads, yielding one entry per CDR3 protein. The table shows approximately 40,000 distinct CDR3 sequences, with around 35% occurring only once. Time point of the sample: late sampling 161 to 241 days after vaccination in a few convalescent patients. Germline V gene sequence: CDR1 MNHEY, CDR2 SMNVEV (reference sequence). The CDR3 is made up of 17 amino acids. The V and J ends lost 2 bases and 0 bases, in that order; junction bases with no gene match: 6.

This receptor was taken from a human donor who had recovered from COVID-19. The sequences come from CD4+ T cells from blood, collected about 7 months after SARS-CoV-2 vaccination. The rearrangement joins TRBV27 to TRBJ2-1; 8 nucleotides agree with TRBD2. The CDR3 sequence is CASSLTSGRSSYNEQFF. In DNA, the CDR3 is TGTGCCAGCAGTTTAACTAGCGGAAGGAGCTCCTACAATGAGCAGTTCTTC.